The T cell receptor beta chain under discussion was sequenced for a study of T-cell reconstitution after alpha-beta-depleted transplantation in children. A TCRbeta library incorporating unique molecular identifiers was prepared. TCRdb redid the calling of the PCR reads with MiXCR, one entry per CDR3 protein. The profile covers about 610,000 distinct CDR3 sequences, with roughly a tenth appearing a single time and roughly 4% taken by the ten largest. This CDR3 region has 14 residues. V lost 2 bases to trimming and J lost 2 bases; unmatched junction nucleotides: 4. Germline values: CDR1 GTSNPN, CDR2 SVGIG (reference sequence).

The TCR originated in a human donor who donated a stem cell graft to a child with acute myeloid leukemia. The source material was PBMCs from the stem cell graft donor, sampled from the stem cell graft. V usage is TRBV30 and J usage is TRBJ2-5; 8 nucleotides agree with TRBD1. DNA for the CDR3: TGTGCCTGGAGTCTACGACAGGGGCAAGAGACCCAGTACTTC. Translation: CAWSLRQGQETQYF.